This TCR beta chain was recovered during a study of blood T cell repertoires in COVID-19. About the study: Specimens from acute and convalescent COVID-19 originated in the United States, Italy and Spain. In each case, the material was cDNA or gDNA derived from T cells, B-cell-depleted T cells, or PBMCs.

TCRdb keeps only in-frame clones here, not all; method: immunoSEQ multiplex PCR. The data contain roughly 280,000 clones, about 87% of them seen just once; the ten biggest clones take up around 5%. A Seattle source enrolled patients during active infection and followed them longitudinally. The CDR3 extends over 16 amino acids. Trimming pared 3 bases from V and 3 bases from J, leaving 14 bases between. Germline-derived CDR1 and CDR2 are KGHDR and SFDVKD. The sample consisted of peripheral blood. This chain links TRBV24-1 with TRBJ2-1; a weak D match, TRBD2 (5 bases). The source is a woman aged 60-75 years with COVID-19, enrolled during active disease. The CDR3 here is CATSDPGSGYYNEQFF. The CDR3 bases are TGTGCCACCAGTGATCCGGGAAGTGGGTACTACAATGAGCAGTTCTTC.